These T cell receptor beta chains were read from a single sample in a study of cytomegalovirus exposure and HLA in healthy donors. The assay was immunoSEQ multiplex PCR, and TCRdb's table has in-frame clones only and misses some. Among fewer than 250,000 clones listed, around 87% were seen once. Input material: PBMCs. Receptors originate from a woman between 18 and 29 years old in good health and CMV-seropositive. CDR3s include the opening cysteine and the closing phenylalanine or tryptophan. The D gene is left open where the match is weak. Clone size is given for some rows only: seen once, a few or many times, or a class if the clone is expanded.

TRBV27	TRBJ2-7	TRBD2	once	TGTGCCAGCAGCCCTGCGGGGGGCGTCAAGTACGAGCAGTACTTC	CASSPAGGVKYEQYF
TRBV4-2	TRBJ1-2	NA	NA	TGTGCCAGCAGCCAAGATGGGGGCGTCCTGAACTATGGCTACACCTTC	CASSQDGGVLNYGYTF
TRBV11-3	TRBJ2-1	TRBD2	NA	TGTGCCAGCAGCGTAACTAGCGCCCGGAGCTCCTACAATGAGCAGTTCTTC	CASSVTSARSSYNEQFF
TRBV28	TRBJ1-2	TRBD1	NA	TGTGCCACCCGTCGGATCGATAAACGGGACAGGGTTCTCTTC	CATRRIDKRDRVLF
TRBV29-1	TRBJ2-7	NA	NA	TGCAGCGTTGACGCGGAAGGGGGCTACGAGCAGTACTTC	CSVDAEGGYEQYF
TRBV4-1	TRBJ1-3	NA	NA	TGCGCCAGCAGCCAAACTCCTCCCTCTGGAAACACCATATATTTT	CASSQTPPSGNTIYF
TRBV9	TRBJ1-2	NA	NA	TGTGCCAGCAGCGTAGAAAGAGGGTCTTATGGCTACACCTTC	CASSVERGSYGYTF
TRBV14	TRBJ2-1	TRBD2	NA	TGTGCCAGCAGCCCGTTAGCGGGGGTTTTATACAATGAGCAGTTCTTC	CASSPLAGVLYNEQFF
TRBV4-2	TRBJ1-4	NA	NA	TGTGCCAGCAGCCAAGATCCGGGGAATTCTGCAACTAATGAAAAACTGTTTTTT	CASSQDPGNSATNEKLFF
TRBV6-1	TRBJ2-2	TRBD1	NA	TGTGCCAGCAGCGGGACAGTGAACACCGGGGAGCTGTTTTTT	CASSGTVNTGELFF
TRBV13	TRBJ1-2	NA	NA	TGTGCCAGCAGCTTAGGTGTCAGGGGCTACGGCTACACCTTC	CASSLGVRGYGYTF
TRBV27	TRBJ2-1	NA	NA	TGTGCCAGCAGCTTAGCGGCCTCCTACAATGAGCAGTTCTTC	CASSLAASYNEQFF
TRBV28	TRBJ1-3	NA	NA	TGTGCCAGCAGTTTATCACTAGGAAACACCATATATTTT	CASSLSLGNTIYF
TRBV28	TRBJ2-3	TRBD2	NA	TGTGCCAGCAGTTTCGTAGCGGGAGCCCCCGATACGCAGTATTTT	CASSFVAGAPDTQYF
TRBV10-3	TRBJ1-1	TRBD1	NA	TGTGCCATCAGGAGATTGGACAGGTCGAACACTGAAGCTTTCTTT	CAIRRLDRSNTEAFF
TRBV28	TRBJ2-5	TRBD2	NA	TGTGCCAGCACCCGGGGGGACCAAGAGACCCAGTACTTC	CASTRGDQETQYF
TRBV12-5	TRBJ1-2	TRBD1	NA	TGTGCTAGTGGTTCGACAGGACAGGAAAAGTCCTATGGCTACACCTTC	CASGSTGQEKSYGYTF
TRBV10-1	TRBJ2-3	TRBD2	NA	TGCGCCAGCAGTGAGATTAGCGACAACTCGGGGGGAGATACGCAGTATTTT	CASSEISDNSGGDTQYF
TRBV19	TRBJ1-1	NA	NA	TGTGCCATCGACTCGGGGGGCACTGAAGCTTTCTTT	CAIDSGGTEAFF
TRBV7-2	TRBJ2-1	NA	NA	TGTGCCAGCAGCAGAGGGATGCTAGTTTCGGGTGAGCAGTTCTTC	CASSRGMLVSGEQFF
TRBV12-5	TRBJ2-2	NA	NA	TGTGCTAGTGCGGGTCCGGGGACACCGAACACCGGGGAGCTGTTTTTT	CASAGPGTPNTGELFF
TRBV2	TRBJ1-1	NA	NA	TGTGCCAGCAGGGGGGATACAGGGACGTTGTTTGAAGCTTTCTTT	CASRGDTGTLFEAFF
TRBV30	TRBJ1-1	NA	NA	TGTGCCTGGAGCGCATCGACAGCCCCGATGAACACTGAAGCTTTCTTT	CAWSASTAPMNTEAFF
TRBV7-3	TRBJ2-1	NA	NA	TGTGCCAGCAGCTTCAGGGGAAATGAGCAGTTCTTC	CASSFRGNEQFF
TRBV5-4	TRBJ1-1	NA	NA	TGTGCCAGCAGCCTAATACTTCGACATGACGAAGCTTTCTTT	CASSLILRHDEAFF
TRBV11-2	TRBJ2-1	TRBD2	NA	TGTGCCAGCAGCTTAGGGACTAGCGGCAATGAGCAGTTCTTC	CASSLGTSGNEQFF
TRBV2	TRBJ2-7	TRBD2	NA	TGTGCCAGCACCCTGGGGGGGGGAGCCACCTACGAGCAGTACTTC	CASTLGGGATYEQYF
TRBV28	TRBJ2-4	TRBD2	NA	TGTGCCAGCAGCCCGGGGGGGGCCAAAAACATTCAGTACTTC	CASSPGGAKNIQYF
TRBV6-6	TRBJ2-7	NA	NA	TGTGCCAGCGGCACAACGAGGGTCGGGGCGGGGGAGCAGTACTTC	CASGTTRVGAGEQYF
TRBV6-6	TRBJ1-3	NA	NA	TGTGCCAGCAGATCGGGGGGCTCTGGAAACACCATATATTTT	CASRSGGSGNTIYF
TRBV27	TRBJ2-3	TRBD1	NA	TGTGCCAGCAGTTCTTCCGGGACAGGGGCTCCTAGCACAGATACGCAGTATTTT	CASSSSGTGAPSTDTQYF
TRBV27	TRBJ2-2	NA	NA	TGTGCCAGCAGTCTCCGGAGGGGCGGGGAGCTGTTTTTT	CASSLRRGGELFF
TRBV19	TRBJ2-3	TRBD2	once	TGTGCCAGTAGGATCCTAAGCGGGAGAGGGACAGATACGCAGTATTTT	CASRILSGRGTDTQYF
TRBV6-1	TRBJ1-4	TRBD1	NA	TGTGCCAGCAGTGACGGCAGGGGGTGGGCAACTAATGAAAAACTGTTTTTT	CASSDGRGWATNEKLFF
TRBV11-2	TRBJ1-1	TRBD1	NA	TGTGCCAGCAGCTACAGGGGGCGAGGTGAAGCTTTCTTT	CASSYRGRGEAFF
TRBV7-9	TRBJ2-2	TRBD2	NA	TGTGCCAGCACGATTCCGGGACTAGCGGCACTCACCGGGGAGCTGTTTTTT	CASTIPGLAALTGELFF
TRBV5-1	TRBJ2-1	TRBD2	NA	TGCGCCAGCAGCTTGGGACTAGCGGGACGGAGTGAGCAGTTCTTC	CASSLGLAGRSEQFF